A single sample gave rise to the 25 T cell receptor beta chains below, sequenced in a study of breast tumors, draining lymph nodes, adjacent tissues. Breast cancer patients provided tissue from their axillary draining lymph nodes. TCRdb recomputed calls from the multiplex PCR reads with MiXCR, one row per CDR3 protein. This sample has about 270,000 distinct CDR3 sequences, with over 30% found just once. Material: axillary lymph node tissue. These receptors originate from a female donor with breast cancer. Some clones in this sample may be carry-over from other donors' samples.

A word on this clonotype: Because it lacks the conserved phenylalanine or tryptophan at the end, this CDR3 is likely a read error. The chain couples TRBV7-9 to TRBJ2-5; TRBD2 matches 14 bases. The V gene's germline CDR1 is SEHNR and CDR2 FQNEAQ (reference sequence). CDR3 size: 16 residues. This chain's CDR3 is CASSLGTSGRKETQYL. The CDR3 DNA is TGTGCTAGCAGCTTAGGGACTAGCGGGAGAAAAGAGACCCAGTACCTC.

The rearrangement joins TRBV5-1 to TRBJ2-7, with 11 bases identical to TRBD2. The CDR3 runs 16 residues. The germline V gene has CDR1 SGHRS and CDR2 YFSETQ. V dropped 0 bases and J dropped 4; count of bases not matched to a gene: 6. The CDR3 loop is CASSLVGTSGPYEQYF. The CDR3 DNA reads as TGCGCCAGCAGCTTGGTTGGGACTAGCGGACCTTACGAGCAGTACTTC.

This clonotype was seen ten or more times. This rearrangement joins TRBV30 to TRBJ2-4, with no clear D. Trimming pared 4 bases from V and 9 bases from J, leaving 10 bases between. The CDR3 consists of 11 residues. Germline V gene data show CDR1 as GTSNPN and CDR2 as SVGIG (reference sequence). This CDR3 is CAWTDMGIQYF. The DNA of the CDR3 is TGTGCCTGGACCGACATGGGCATTCAGTACTTC.

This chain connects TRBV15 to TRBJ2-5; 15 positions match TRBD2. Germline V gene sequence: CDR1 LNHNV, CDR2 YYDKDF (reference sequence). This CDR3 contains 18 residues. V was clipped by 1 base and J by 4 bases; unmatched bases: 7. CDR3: CATSRGGLGLAGGETQYF. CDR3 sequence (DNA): TGTGCCACCAGCAGAGGCGGCCTGGGACTAGCGGGAGGAGAGACCCAGTACTTC. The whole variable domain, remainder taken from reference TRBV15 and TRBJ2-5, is DAMVIQNPRYQVTQFGKPVTLSCSQTLNHNVMYWYQQKSSQAPKLLFHYYDKDFNNEADTPDNFQSRRPNTSFCFLDIRSPGLGDTAMYLCATSRGGLGLAGGETQYFGPGTRLLVL.

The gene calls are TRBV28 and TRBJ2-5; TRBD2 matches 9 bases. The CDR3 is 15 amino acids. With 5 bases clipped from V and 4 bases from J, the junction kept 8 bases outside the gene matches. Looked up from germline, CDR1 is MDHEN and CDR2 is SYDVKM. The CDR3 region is CASSVSGRQRETQYF. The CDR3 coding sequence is TGTGCCAGCAGTGTTAGCGGGAGACAGAGAGAGACCCAGTACTTC.

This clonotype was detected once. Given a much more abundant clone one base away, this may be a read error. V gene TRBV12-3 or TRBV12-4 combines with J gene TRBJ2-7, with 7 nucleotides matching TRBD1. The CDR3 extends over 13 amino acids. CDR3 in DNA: TGTGCCAGCAGTTTAAGGGGGACAGACGAGCGGTACTTC. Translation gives CASSLRGTDERYF.

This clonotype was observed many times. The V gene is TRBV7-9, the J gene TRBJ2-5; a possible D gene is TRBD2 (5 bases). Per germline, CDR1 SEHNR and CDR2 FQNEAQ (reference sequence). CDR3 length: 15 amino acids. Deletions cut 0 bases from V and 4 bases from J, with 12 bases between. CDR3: CASSLAGTRLETQYF. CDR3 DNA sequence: TGTGCCAGCAGCTTAGCGGGAACTAGGTTAGAGACCCAGTACTTC. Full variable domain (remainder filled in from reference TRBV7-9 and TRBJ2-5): DTGVSQNPRHKITKRGQNVTFRCDPISEHNRLYWYRQTLGQGPEFLTYFQNEAQLEKSRLLSDRFSAERPKGSFSTLEIQRTEQGDSAMYLCASSLAGTRLETQYFGPGTRLLVL.

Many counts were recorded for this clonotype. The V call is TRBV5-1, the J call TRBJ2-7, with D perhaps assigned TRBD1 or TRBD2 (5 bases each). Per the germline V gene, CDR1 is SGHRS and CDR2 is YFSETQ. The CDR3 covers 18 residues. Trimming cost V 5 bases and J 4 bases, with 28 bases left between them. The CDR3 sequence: CASSYSFSRDQSRYEQYF. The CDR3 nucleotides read TGCGCCAGCAGTTACTCCTTCAGCCGGGACCAAAGTAGGTACGAGCAGTACTTC.

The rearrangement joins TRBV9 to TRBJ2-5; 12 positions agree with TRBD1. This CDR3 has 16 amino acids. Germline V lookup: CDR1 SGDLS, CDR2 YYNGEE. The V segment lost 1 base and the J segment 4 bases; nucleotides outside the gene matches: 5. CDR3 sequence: CASSVTGTGGGETQYF. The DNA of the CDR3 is TGTGCCAGCAGCGTAACCGGGACAGGGGGCGGAGAGACCCAGTACTTC. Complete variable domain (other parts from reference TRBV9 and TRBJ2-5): DSGVTQTPKHLITATGQRVTLRCSPRSGDLSVYWYQQSLDQGLQFLIQYYNGEERAKGNILERFSAQQFPDLHSELNLSSLELGDSALYFCASSVTGTGGGETQYFGPGTRLLVL.

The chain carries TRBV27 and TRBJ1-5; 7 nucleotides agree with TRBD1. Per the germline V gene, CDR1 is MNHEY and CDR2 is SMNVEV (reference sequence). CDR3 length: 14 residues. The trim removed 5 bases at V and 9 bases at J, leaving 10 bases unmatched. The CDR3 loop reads CASSPRTGKRPQHF. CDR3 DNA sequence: TGTGCCAGCAGTCCAAGGACAGGAAAGAGGCCCCAGCATTTT.

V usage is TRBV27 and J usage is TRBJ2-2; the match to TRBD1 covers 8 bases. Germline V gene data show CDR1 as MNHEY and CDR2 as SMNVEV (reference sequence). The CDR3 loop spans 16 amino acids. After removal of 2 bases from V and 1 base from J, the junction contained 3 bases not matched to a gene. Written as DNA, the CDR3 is TGTGCCAGCAGTTTAAGAGGGACAGGGAACACCGGGGAGCTGTTTTTT. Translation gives CASSLRGTGNTGELFF.

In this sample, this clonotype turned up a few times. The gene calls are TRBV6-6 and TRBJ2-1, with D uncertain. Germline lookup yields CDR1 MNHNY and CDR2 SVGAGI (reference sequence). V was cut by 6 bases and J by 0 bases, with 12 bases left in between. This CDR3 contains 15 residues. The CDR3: CASSPPISSYNEQFF. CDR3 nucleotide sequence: TGTGCCAGCAGCCCTCCTATTAGCTCCTACAATGAGCAGTTCTTC.

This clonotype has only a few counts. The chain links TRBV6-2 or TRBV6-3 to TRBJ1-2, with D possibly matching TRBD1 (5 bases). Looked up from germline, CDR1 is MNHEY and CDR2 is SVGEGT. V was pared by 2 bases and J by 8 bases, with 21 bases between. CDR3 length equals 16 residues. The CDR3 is CASSYQTASGVGGYTF. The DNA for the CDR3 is TGTGCCAGCAGTTACCAGACAGCCTCAGGAGTGGGGGGCTACACCTTC.

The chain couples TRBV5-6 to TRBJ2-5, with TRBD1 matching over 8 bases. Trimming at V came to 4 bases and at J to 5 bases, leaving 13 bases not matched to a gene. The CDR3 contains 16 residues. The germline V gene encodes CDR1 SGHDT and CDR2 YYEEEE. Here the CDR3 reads CASSRDRGQRGETQYF. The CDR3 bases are TGTGCCAGCAGCCGTGACAGGGGACAGAGGGGGGAGACCCAGTACTTC. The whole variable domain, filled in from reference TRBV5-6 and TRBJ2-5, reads DAGVTQSPTHLIKTRGQQVTLRCSPKSGHDTVSWYQQALGQGPQFIFQYYEEEERQRGNFPDRFSGHQFPNYSSELNVNALLLGDSALYLCASSRDRGQRGETQYFGPGTRLLVL.

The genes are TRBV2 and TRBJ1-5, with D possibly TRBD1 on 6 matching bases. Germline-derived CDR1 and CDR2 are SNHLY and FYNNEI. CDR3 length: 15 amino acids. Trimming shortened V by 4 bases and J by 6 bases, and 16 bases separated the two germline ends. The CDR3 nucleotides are TGTGCCAGCAGTGCTAGAGCCAGGGGTGGTCAGCCCCAGCATTTT. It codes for CASSARARGGQPQHF.

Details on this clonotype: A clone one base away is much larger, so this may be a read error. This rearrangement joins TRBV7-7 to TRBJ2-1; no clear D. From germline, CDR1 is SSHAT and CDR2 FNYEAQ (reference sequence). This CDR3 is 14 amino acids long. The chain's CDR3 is CASSLGRSENEQFF. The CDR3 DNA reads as TGTGCTAGCAGCTTAGGCAGAAGTGAAAATGAGCAGTTCTTC.

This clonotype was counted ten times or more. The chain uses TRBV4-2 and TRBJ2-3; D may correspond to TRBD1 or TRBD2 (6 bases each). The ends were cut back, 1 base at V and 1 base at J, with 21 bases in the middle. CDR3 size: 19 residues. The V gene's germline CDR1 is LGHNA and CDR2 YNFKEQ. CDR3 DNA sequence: TGTGCCAGCAGCCAAGGGGGGGCTAGCGAGGGGATGGGCACAGATACGCAGTATTTT. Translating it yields CASSQGGASEGMGTDTQYF.

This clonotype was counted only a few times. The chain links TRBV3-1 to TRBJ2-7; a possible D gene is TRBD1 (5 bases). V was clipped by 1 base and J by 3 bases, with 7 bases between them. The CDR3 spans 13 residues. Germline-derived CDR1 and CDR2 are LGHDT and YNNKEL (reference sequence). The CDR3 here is CASSQVQGYEQYF. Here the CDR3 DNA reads TGTGCCAGCAGCCAAGTTCAGGGCTACGAGCAGTACTTC.

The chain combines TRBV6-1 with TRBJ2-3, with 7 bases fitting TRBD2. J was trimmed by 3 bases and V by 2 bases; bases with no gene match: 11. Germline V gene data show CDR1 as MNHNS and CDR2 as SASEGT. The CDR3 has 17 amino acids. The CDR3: CASSESVWEGRTDTQYF. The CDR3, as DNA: TGTGCCAGCAGTGAATCAGTGTGGGAGGGCAGGACAGATACGCAGTATTTT.

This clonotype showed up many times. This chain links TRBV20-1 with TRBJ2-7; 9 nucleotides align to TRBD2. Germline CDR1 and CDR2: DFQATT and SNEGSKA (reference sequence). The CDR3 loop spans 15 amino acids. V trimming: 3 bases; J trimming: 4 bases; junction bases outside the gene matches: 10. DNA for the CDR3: TGCAGTGCTAGTTCCCCCTTAGCGGGAGAGTACGAGCAGTACTTC. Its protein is CSASSPLAGEYEQYF.

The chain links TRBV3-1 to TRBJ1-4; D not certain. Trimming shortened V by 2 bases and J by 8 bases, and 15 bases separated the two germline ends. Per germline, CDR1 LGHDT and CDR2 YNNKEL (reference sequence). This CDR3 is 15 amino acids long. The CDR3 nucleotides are TGTGCCAGCAGCCAAACCCAGAATCGCAGAGAAAAACTGTTTTTT. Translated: CASSQTQNRREKLFF.

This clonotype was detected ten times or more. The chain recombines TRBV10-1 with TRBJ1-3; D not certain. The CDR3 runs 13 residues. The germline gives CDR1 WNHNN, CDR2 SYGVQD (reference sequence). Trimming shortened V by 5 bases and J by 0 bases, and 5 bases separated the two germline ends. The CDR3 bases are TGCGCCAGCAGTTCAGCCTCTGGAAACACCATATATTTT. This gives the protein CASSSASGNTIYF.

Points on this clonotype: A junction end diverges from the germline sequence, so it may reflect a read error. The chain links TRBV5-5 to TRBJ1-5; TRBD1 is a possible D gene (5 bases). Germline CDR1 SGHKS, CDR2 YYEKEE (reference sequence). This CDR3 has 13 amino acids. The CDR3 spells CASSLGGDQPRHF. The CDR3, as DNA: TGTGCCAGCAGCTTGGGAGGGGATCAGCCCCGGCATTTT.

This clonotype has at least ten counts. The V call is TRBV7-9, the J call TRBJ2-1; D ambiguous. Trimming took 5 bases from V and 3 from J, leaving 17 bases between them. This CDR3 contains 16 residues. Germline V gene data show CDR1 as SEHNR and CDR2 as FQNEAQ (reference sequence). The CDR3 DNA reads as TGTGCCAGCAGCCCCAGCCGGAACATCTACTACAATGAGCAGTTCTTC. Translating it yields CASSPSRNIYYNEQFF. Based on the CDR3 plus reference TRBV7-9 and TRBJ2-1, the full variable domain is DTGVSQNPRHKITKRGQNVTFRCDPISEHNRLYWYRQTLGQGPEFLTYFQNEAQLEKSRLLSDRFSAERPKGSFSTLEIQRTEQGDSAMYLCASSPSRNIYYNEQFFGPGTRLTVL.

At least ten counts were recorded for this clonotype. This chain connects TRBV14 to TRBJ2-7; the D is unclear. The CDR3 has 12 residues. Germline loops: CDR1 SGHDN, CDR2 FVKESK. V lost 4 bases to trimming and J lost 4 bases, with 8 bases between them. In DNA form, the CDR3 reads TGTGCCAGCAGCCCGACACATTACGAGCAGTACTTC. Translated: CASSPTHYEQYF.